The clone carrying this TCR beta chain was counted at least ten times. RNA transcripts served as the template for amplifying TCR beta CDR3 regions. An initial round of RT-PCR targeting the TCR CDR3 relied on the HTBI primer set. Via MiXCR, TCRdb re-called the multiplex PCR reads, giving one row per CDR3 protein. Among almost 50,000 distinct CDR3 sequences listed, roughly 50% were seen once. The CDR3 has 13 residues. CDR1 is MDHEN and CDR2 is SYDVKM in the germline V gene. The V segment lost 2 bases and the J segment 8 bases; nucleotides outside the gene matches: 2. This sample is part of a study of T cells in Graves' hyperthyroidism and ophthalmopathy.

The sequenced sample was peripheral blood or thyroid tissue (not recorded which). This clonotype originated in a man younger than 35 with Graves' hyperthyroidism. V usage is TRBV28 and J usage is TRBJ1-4; 7 bases match TRBD1. DNA for the CDR3: TGTGCCAGCAGTTTAGGACAGGTCGAAAAACTGTTTTTT. Encoded protein: CASSLGQVEKLFF.